The rows below give T cell receptor beta chains drawn from one sample of a study of cytomegalovirus exposure and HLA in healthy donors. Using immunoSEQ multiplex PCR, the repertoire was profiled, and TCRdb retains in-frame clones only, with some absent. Among under 150,000 clones listed, about 78% were seen once. Sequenced input: PBMCs. These receptors all stem from a man aged 50-60 years in good health and CMV-seropositive. Both conserved end residues are part of each CDR3. Each record gives: J gene, V gene, clone size, D gene, CDR3 DNA, CDR3 protein. D genes are given only for firm matches. The listing skips clone size in some rows; elsewhere it reads once, few, many or a size class.

>TRBJ2-3|TRBV6-5|many|TRBD2
TGTGCCAGCAGTTACTCACGGGGGGTTAGCACAGATACGCAGTATTTT
CASSYSRGVSTDTQYF
>TRBJ2-5|TRBV7-2|.|.
TGTGCCAGCAGCCAGGGGCGGAGAGAGACCCAGTACTTC
CASSQGRRETQYF
>TRBJ2-1|TRBV13|.|TRBD2
TGTGCCAGCTTAAAAGCGGGAGGGAAGAATGAGCAGTTCTTC
CASLKAGGKNEQFF
>TRBJ1-1|TRBV5-1|few|.
TGCGCCAGCAGCCCCCCGGGACAAACGTACGAAGCTTTCTTT
CASSPPGQTYEAFF
>TRBJ1-1|TRBV13|.|.
TGTGCCAGCAGCCCCACGAGGGCCGGGAGCCACACTGAAGCTTTCTTT
CASSPTRAGSHTEAFF
>TRBJ1-5|TRBV2|.|TRBD1
TGTGCCAGCAATGGCTTCGGACAGGGCAGCAATCAGCCCCAGCATTTT
CASNGFGQGSNQPQHF
>TRBJ2-7|TRBV6-5|.|TRBD1
TGTGCCAGCAGTCGGGACAGGGGCTACGAGCAGTACTTC
CASSRDRGYEQYF
>TRBJ1-5|TRBV28|.|TRBD1
TGTGCCATTCATACAGGGGTTAGCAATCAGCCCCAGCATTTT
CAIHTGVSNQPQHF
>TRBJ2-7|TRBV6-5|.|TRBD1
TGTGCCAGCAACCCAGACAGGGGGCCCACCTACGAGCAGTACTTC
CASNPDRGPTYEQYF
>TRBJ2-2|TRBV6-6|few|.
TGTGCCAGCAGTTATTTCGAGACTGACACCGGGGAGCTGTTTTTT
CASSYFETDTGELFF
>TRBJ2-3|TRBV18|.|TRBD1
TGTGCCAGCTCGCAAGGGACAGGGGGGAAAGATACGCAGTATTTT
CASSQGTGGKDTQYF
>TRBJ2-5|TRBV7-9|once|TRBD1
TGTGCCAGCAGCTTAAGTAGGGACAGGGGGCTGGAGACCCAGTACTTC
CASSLSRDRGLETQYF
>TRBJ1-1|TRBV11-3|.|.
TGTGCCACCACGGGAGGGGAAACTGAAGCTTTCTTT
CATTGGETEAFF
>TRBJ1-6|TRBV27|.|.
TGTGCCAGCAGTTTATGGAGAACTAATTCACCCCTCCACTTT
CASSLWRTNSPLHF
>TRBJ2-1|TRBV7-8|.|.
TGTGCCAGCAGCTTCTCACAGTACAATGAGCAGTTCTTC
CASSFSQYNEQFF
>TRBJ2-5|TRBV7-7|.|TRBD1
TGTGCCAGCAGCTTAGCAGTCGCAGGGGGAGTGGTCCAAGAGACCCAGTACTTC
CASSLAVAGGVVQETQYF
>TRBJ1-5|TRBV18|.|TRBD1
TGTGCCAGCTCAGAGACAGGGGGCAATCAGCCCCAGCATTTT
CASSETGGNQPQHF
>TRBJ2-3|TRBV19|.|.
TGTGCCAGTAGTCGACAGTTTATCACAGATACGCAGTATTTT
CASSRQFITDTQYF
>TRBJ2-2|TRBV4-1|.|.
TGCGCCAGCAGCCGAGGATCGATCAGGGACACCGGGGAGCTGTTTTTT
CASSRGSIRDTGELFF
>TRBJ2-3|TRBV5-4|once|.
TGTGCCAGCAGCTTGGTGGCTAGCACCCCGGATACGCAGTATTTT
CASSLVASTPDTQYF
>TRBJ2-2|TRBV5-1|.|.
TGCGCCAGCAGCCAGGGACATTCGAACACCGGGGAGCTGTTTTTT
CASSQGHSNTGELFF
>TRBJ1-6|TRBV5-1|.|.
TGCGCCAGCAGCTTCCTACTCCAGGGTAGTTCCTATAATTCACCCCTCCACTTT
CASSFLLQGSSYNSPLHF
>TRBJ2-7|TRBV28|.|.
TGTGCCAGCAACGGCGGAACCTACGAGCAGTACTTC
CASNGGTYEQYF
>TRBJ2-1|TRBV4-2|.|.
TGTGCCAGCACCGAATCGTTTTGGACTACCGGTGTATACAATGAGCAGTTCTTC
CASTESFWTTGVYNEQFF
>TRBJ1-1|TRBV10-1|.|TRBD1
TGCGCCAGCAGGACAGGGCTGAACACTGAAGCTTTCTTT
CASRTGLNTEAFF
>TRBJ2-6|TRBV2|.|.
TGTGCCAGCAGTGAAGCCTATGATGTGGGGGCCAACGTCCTGACTTTC
CASSEAYDVGANVLTF
>TRBJ2-2|TRBV11-3|few|TRBD1
TGTGCCAGCAGCCACAGGACAGGCACCGGGGAGCTGTTTTTT
CASSHRTGTGELFF
>TRBJ2-3|TRBV5-1|once|.
TGCGCCAGCAGCGGCCGGGGGATGGCAGATACGCAGTATTTT
CASSGRGMADTQYF
>TRBJ1-3|TRBV10-3|.|TRBD1
TGTGCCATCACCGGGACAGGGGGTAACACCATATATTTT
CAITGTGGNTIYF
>TRBJ1-1|TRBV5-8|.|TRBD1
TGTGCCAGCGACAGGGGGGGGTACACTGAAGCTTTCTTT
CASDRGGYTEAFF
>TRBJ1-1|TRBV5-6|.|.
TGTGCCAGCAGCTTGGGGAGGCGGACTGAAGCTTTCTTT
CASSLGRRTEAFF
>TRBJ1-2|TRBV9|.|.
TGTGCCAGCAGCGTAGCTGGCGGCTATGGCTACACCTTC
CASSVAGGYGYTF
>TRBJ1-2|TRBV5-4|few|.
TGTGCCAGCAGCCCCCGGGAAAGGGTGGGCTACACCTTC
CASSPRERVGYTF
>TRBJ2-5|TRBV6-5|.|.
TGTGCCAGCAGTTACTGGGGGGGGCTCGAGACCCAGTACTTC
CASSYWGGLETQYF
>TRBJ2-7|TRBV10-3|once|TRBD2
TGTGCCATCAGTGAGCCCACTAGCGGAGCGCCGTACGAGCAGTACTTC
CAISEPTSGAPYEQYF
>TRBJ2-1|TRBV5-1|.|TRBD1
TGCGCCAGCAGCTTGCCCTCCGGGACAGGCAGTGATGAGCAGTTCTTC
CASSLPSGTGSDEQFF
>TRBJ2-1|TRBV7-7|.|.
TGTGCCAGCAGCCCCCAAAGTGGGCAGGGCCAGTTCTTC
CASSPQSGQGQFF
>TRBJ2-1|TRBV6-6|.|.
TGTGCCAGCAGTTACACGCGCGTGGGGGCTTCCAATGAGCAGTTCTTC
CASSYTRVGASNEQFF
>TRBJ2-1|TRBV28|.|TRBD2
TGTGCCACCACAAGGACTAGCGGGAGATACAATGAGCAGTTCTTC
CATTRTSGRYNEQFF
>TRBJ1-5|TRBV7-8|few|TRBD1
TGTGCCAGCAGCTTACAGGGGGCGAACAATCAGCCCCAGCATTTT
CASSLQGANNQPQHF
>TRBJ1-2|TRBV13|.|TRBD1
TGTGCCAGCAGCAAAAGGGACAGGGCAAACTATGGCTACACCTTC
CASSKRDRANYGYTF
>TRBJ1-2|TRBV29-1|.|.
TGCAGCGTTGAAGATTTACTTGGAGGTCGGGGGGAGTCTAACTATGGCTACACCTTC
CSVEDLLGGRGESNYGYTF
>TRBJ2-7|TRBV27|.|.
TGTGCCAGCAGTTTGACAGTAACTACCTACGAGCAGTACTTC
CASSLTVTTYEQYF
>TRBJ1-2|TRBV19|.|TRBD1
TGTGCCACCTCACCGGGACAGCTCCGTGACTACACCTTC
CATSPGQLRDYTF
>TRBJ1-5|TRBV6-1|once|.
TGTGCCAGCAGTGAGCTCGGCCAGGCTCATCAGCCCCAGCATTTT
CASSELGQAHQPQHF
>TRBJ1-2|TRBV19|.|.
TGTGCCAGTCAAAGGGAGCGTGGCTACACCTTC
CASQRERGYTF
>TRBJ1-1|TRBV14|.|.
TGTGCCAGCAGCGAAGGGCAGGGCGCTTGGATGAACACTGAAGCTTTCTTT
CASSEGQGAWMNTEAFF
>TRBJ2-5|TRBV9|.|TRBD1
TGTGCCAGCAGCGTAGGGGACAGCCAAGAGACCCAGTACTTC
CASSVGDSQETQYF
>TRBJ2-1|TRBV5-1|.|.
TGCGCCAGCAGCCCGGGCCGGGGGACGGGACGGACCTACAATGAGCAGTTCTTC
CASSPGRGTGRTYNEQFF
>TRBJ1-2|TRBV5-4|.|TRBD1
TGTGCCAGCAGCTCCGGGACAGCCTACTATGGCTACACCTTC
CASSSGTAYYGYTF
>TRBJ1-4|TRBV18|.|.
TGTGCCAGCTCACCACAGATGCCGGGGGGTTTGGATGAAAAACTGTTTTTT
CASSPQMPGGLDEKLFF
>TRBJ1-1|TRBV6-1|.|.
TGTGCCAGCGGTGAAGCTCAGGGAACCCCGCTGAACACTGAAGCTTTCTTT
CASGEAQGTPLNTEAFF
>TRBJ2-1|TRBV5-1|.|.
TGCGCCAGCAGACGGGGGGACAACAATGAGCAGTTCTTC
CASRRGDNNEQFF